The next 26 T cell receptor beta chains were all read from a single sample in a study of cytomegalovirus exposure and HLA in healthy donors. Method: immunoSEQ multiplex PCR; TCRdb's copy keeps in-frame clones and lacks some. The table shows 95,000 to 150,000 clones, with approximately 94% occurring only once. The sequencing input was PBMCs. The receptors originated from a woman aged 18-29 years in good health and CMV-seronegative.

This clone came up a few times. The chain combines TRBV2 with TRBJ2-7; a possible D gene is TRBD2 (5 bases). CDR1 is SNHLY, CDR2 FYNNEI, per germline. The CDR3 has 12 residues. V dropped 6 bases and J dropped 3 bases, with 9 bases sitting between them. The CDR3 nucleotides read TGTGCCAGCAGCGGGGATCACTACGAGCAGTACTTC. It translates to CASSGDHYEQYF.

The chain is built from TRBV6-5 and TRBJ1-2, with D perhaps TRBD1 (5 bases). The CDR3 has 14 residues. V dropped 1 base and J dropped 6 bases, with 12 bases sitting between them. Germline values: CDR1 MNHEY, CDR2 SVGAGI. The chain's CDR3 is CASSYYAGFDGYTF. CDR3 sequence (DNA): TGTGCCAGCAGTTACTATGCAGGGTTCGATGGCTACACCTTC.

V and J are TRBV7-2 and TRBJ2-7; D remains unclear. There are 12 residues in the CDR3. Looked up from germline, CDR1 is SGHTA and CDR2 is FQGNSA. V was shortened by 2 bases and J by 3 bases, with 5 bases between the two germline ends. DNA of the CDR3: TGTGCCAGCAGCTTAAATCGCTACGAGCAGTACTTC. Its protein product is CASSLNRYEQYF.

The chain uses TRBV7-6 and TRBJ2-3; D is ambiguous. Germline CDR1 and CDR2: SGHVS and FNYEAQ. Trimming removed 3 bases from V and 0 bases from J, with 7 bases in between. The CDR3 sequence is 14 residues long. CDR3 loop: CASSLSGSTDTQYF. For the CDR3, the DNA is TGTGCCAGCAGCTTGTCGGGTAGCACAGATACGCAGTATTTT. Full variable domain (outside the CDR3, taken from reference TRBV7-6 and TRBJ2-3): GAGVSQSPRYKVTKRGQDVALRCDPISGHVSLYWYRQALGQGPEFLTYFNYEAQQDKSGLPNDRFSAERPEGSISTLTIQRTEQRDSAMYRCASSLSGSTDTQYFGPGTRLTVL.

This chain uses TRBV27 with TRBJ1-5; possible D gene TRBD1, 5 bases. V lost 8 bases and J lost 5, with 13 bases in between. The CDR3 has 13 residues. Germline V gene lookup returns CDR1 MNHEY and CDR2 SMNVEV (reference sequence). CDR3 sequence (DNA): TGTGCCAGCGGTCAGGGTGGTGATCAGCCCCAGCATTTT. Amino acid sequence: CASGQGGDQPQHF.

About this clone itself: This CDR3 is also generated by other DNA sequences in the sample. The rearrangement joins TRBV5-1 to TRBJ1-2; maybe TRBD1 (5 bases). Trimming removed 0 bases at V and 2 bases at J, with 11 bases between. The CDR3 has 15 amino acids. Germline-derived CDR1 and CDR2 are SGHRS and YFSETQ. Here the CDR3 DNA reads TGCGCCAGCAGCTTGGGGGCTGGGGGGAACTATGGCTACACCTTC. Its protein product is CASSLGAGGNYGYTF.

V gene TRBV19 combines with J gene TRBJ2-3; tentatively, D is TRBD2 (5 bases). Germline V gene data show CDR1 as LNHDA and CDR2 as SQIVND (reference sequence). V was pared by 4 bases and J by 6 bases, with 26 bases between. This CDR3 spans 18 amino acids. This chain's CDR3 is CASSRYTLREELGDTQYF. CDR3 coding DNA: TGTGCCAGTAGTAGATACACTCTCCGGGAAGAACTCGGTGATACGCAGTATTTT. The full variable domain, its missing parts supplied by reference TRBV19 and TRBJ2-3, is DGGITQSPKYLFRKEGQNVTLSCEQNLNHDAMYWYRQDPGQGLRLIYYSQIVNDFQKGDIAEGYSVSREKKESFPLTVTSAQKNPTAFYLCASSRYTLREELGDTQYFGPGTRLTVL.

The chain couples TRBV9 to TRBJ2-7, with D perhaps TRBD1 (6 bases). CDR1 SGDLS and CDR2 YYNGEE come from the germline V gene. CDR3 length: 13 amino acids. V was trimmed by 4 bases and J by 3 bases, leaving 11 bases between them. CDR3 sequence reads: CASSIGQFYEQYF. The CDR3 DNA is TGTGCCAGCAGCATCGGACAGTTCTACGAGCAGTACTTC.

V is TRBV11-2 and J is TRBJ2-7; 7 bases map to TRBD2. V was pared by 3 bases and J by 2 bases, with 1 base of the junction left unmatched. The CDR3 has 13 residues. The germline CDR1 and CDR2 sequences are SGHAT and FQNNGV. The CDR3 region has the DNA TGTGCCAGCAGCTTCGCGGGAGCCTACGAGCAGTACTTC. It specifies CASSFAGAYEQYF.

In DNA, the CDR3 is TGTGCCAGCAGTTTTGACACGGTCAATGAGCAGTTCTTC. Its protein product is CASSFDTVNEQFF. The chain couples TRBV27 to TRBJ2-1; D unclear. V was trimmed by 3 bases and J by 6 bases, leaving 9 bases between them. This CDR3 comprises 13 residues. Germline CDR1 MNHEY, CDR2 SMNVEV (reference sequence).

V and J are TRBV7-9 and TRBJ1-4, with TRBD1 identical over 7 bases. Germline loops: CDR1 SEHNR, CDR2 FQNEAQ (reference sequence). J gave up 10 bases and V 1 base, and 6 bases lay outside the gene matches. CDR3 length equals 14 residues. CDR3 nucleotides: TGTGCCAGCAGCTTAGGTGATAGGGGGCGAAAACTGTTTTTT. It translates to CASSLGDRGRKLFF.

The chain recombines TRBV5-1 with TRBJ2-1; 9 bases agree with TRBD2. V shed 0 bases and J 2 bases; nucleotides not matched to a gene: 0. The length of the CDR3 is 15 residues. Germline CDR1 reads SGHRS; CDR2 reads YFSETQ. In DNA, the CDR3 is TGCGCCAGCAGCTTGGGACTAGCGGCCTACAATGAGCAGTTCTTC. Its translation: CASSLGLAAYNEQFF.

The chain employs TRBV2 and TRBJ2-7; no reliable D call. The germline gives CDR1 SNHLY, CDR2 FYNNEI. The CDR3 sequence is 16 residues long. The germline V and J ends were trimmed by 1 base and 3 bases, with 16 bases remaining between them. CDR3 sequence reads: CASSEDLVELNYEQYF. CDR3 DNA sequence: TGTGCCAGCAGTGAAGATCTCGTTGAGTTGAACTACGAGCAGTACTTC.

V gene TRBV6-5 combines with J gene TRBJ1-2; D remains ambiguous. The CDR3 sequence is 13 residues long. V lost 5 bases, J lost 8 bases, and 15 bases lay in between. The germline gives CDR1 MNHEY, CDR2 SVGAGI. CDR3 in DNA: TGTGCCAGCAGTGATCGGGCCGGGAAGGGCTACACCTTC. Residues: CASSDRAGKGYTF.

V is TRBV13 and J is TRBJ1-1, with a tentative D call TRBD1 (5 bases). Germline CDR1 PRHDT, CDR2 FYEKMQ (reference sequence). The V and J ends lost 5 bases and 6 bases respectively, with 7 bases between them. CDR3 length: 11 residues. CDR3 DNA sequence: TGTGCCAGCAGCCAGGGCGCTGAAGCTTTCTTT. It yields the protein CASSQGAEAFF.

The chain links TRBV7-2 to TRBJ2-1; D remains unclear. There are 13 residues in the CDR3. The germline V gene has CDR1 SGHTA and CDR2 FQGNSA. V lost 4 bases, J lost 9 bases, and 13 bases lay in between. The CDR3 DNA sequence: TGTGCCAGCAGCTATCTTGTTCAGATTGAGCAGTTCTTC. Amino acids: CASSYLVQIEQFF.

This clone was detected only once. This chain connects TRBV28 to TRBJ1-2; 7 nucleotides match TRBD1. The trim removed 4 bases at V and 4 bases at J, leaving 9 bases unmatched. This CDR3 is built from 15 residues. Germline V gives CDR1 MDHEN, CDR2 SYDVKM. The CDR3 DNA reads TGTGCCAGCAGTTCCGCCGACAGGGATAGCTATGGCTACACCTTC. Translation: CASSSADRDSYGYTF.

The chain carries TRBV30 and TRBJ2-7; 10 bases agree with TRBD2. The germline V gene has CDR1 GTSNPN and CDR2 SVGIG (reference sequence). The CDR3 totals 16 residues. V was pared by 1 base and J by 3 bases, with 9 bases of the junction left unmatched. This CDR3 is CAWSEFQLAGIYEQYF. The CDR3 region has the DNA TGTGCCTGGAGTGAGTTCCAACTAGCGGGAATCTACGAGCAGTACTTC.

This chain links TRBV6-1 with TRBJ2-1, with TRBD2 identical over 12 bases. This CDR3 has 13 amino acids. Looked up from germline, CDR1 is MNHNS and CDR2 is SASEGT. J was trimmed by 10 bases and V by 8 bases; bases with no gene match: 6. CDR3 coding DNA: TGTGCCAGCTCGGGACTAGCGGGCCCAGAGCAGTTCTTC. It is translated as CASSGLAGPEQFF.

The J gene is TRBJ2-5, the V gene TRBV9; maybe TRBD1 (6 bases). CDR3 length: 17 residues. Trimming shortened V by 0 bases and J by 2 bases, and 17 bases separated the two germline ends. The germline gives CDR1 SGDLS, CDR2 YYNGEE. CDR3 region: CASSVDGNQGPQETQYF. CDR3 in DNA: TGTGCCAGCAGCGTAGATGGGAATCAGGGGCCACAAGAGACCCAGTACTTC.

The V call is TRBV30, the J call TRBJ1-2; no firm D call. Looked up from germline, CDR1 is GTSNPN and CDR2 is SVGIG (reference sequence). Trimming took off 1 base at V and 4 bases at J, with 19 bases between the two ends. The CDR3 is made up of 16 amino acids. CDR3 in amino acids: CAWSGPNRRASYGYTF. The CDR3 nucleotides read TGTGCCTGGAGTGGTCCTAACCGTCGTGCGTCCTATGGCTACACCTTC.

The CDR3 nucleotides are TGCGCCAGCAGCCCCGGGACACCCGATGATGGCTACACCTTC. Its translation: CASSPGTPDDGYTF. This chain joins TRBV5-1 and TRBJ1-2; the D gene is possibly TRBD1 (6 bases). CDR1 SGHRS and CDR2 YFSETQ come from the germline V gene. Trimming took 4 bases from V and 6 from J, leaving 16 bases between them. The CDR3 is 14 amino acids.

V is TRBV4-1 and J is TRBJ1-6; 7 bases are a match to TRBD1. Germline V gene sequence: CDR1 MGHRA, CDR2 YSYEKL. CDR3 length equals 13 residues. With V trimmed by 4 bases and J by 9 bases, 3 bases remained unmatched. The CDR3 DNA sequence: TGCGCCAGCAGCCGACAGGGTGGTTCACCCCTCCACTTT. It yields the protein CASSRQGGSPLHF.

The V and J genes are TRBV19 and TRBJ1-5, with 10 bases matching TRBD1. V was pared by 10 bases and J by 4 bases, with 4 bases of the junction left unmatched. Germline-derived CDR1 and CDR2 are LNHDA and SQIVND (reference sequence). This CDR3 is 13 amino acids long. The CDR3 region is CATVGQGNQPQHF. The CDR3 DNA follows: TGTGCCACTGTGGGACAGGGGAATCAGCCCCAGCATTTT.

This rearrangement joins TRBV27 to TRBJ2-3; 13 nucleotides align to TRBD2. Germline V CDR1 and CDR2: MNHEY, SMNVEV (reference sequence). The V gene end was trimmed by 6 bases and the J gene end by 5 bases; junction bases not matched to a gene: 8. The CDR3 has 16 residues. The CDR3 DNA is TGTGCCAGCAGCCCCGGACTAGCGGGAGATCAAGATACGCAGTATTTT. This translates into CASSPGLAGDQDTQYF.

This chain connects TRBV6-1 to TRBJ2-1, with TRBD2 matching over 13 bases. CDR3 length: 15 residues. V lost 8 bases and J lost 7; bases outside the gene matches: 8. Germline V gives CDR1 MNHNS, CDR2 SASEGT. The CDR3 sequence: CASLPGTSGVNEQFF. DNA for the CDR3: TGTGCCAGCCTTCCTGGGACTAGCGGGGTGAATGAGCAGTTCTTC.